This passage covers 8 T cell receptor beta chains from one sample sequenced in a study of regulatory T cells in long-lasting Graves disease. Time point described: persistent/refractory GD, antithyroid drugs over 5 years with positive TRAb. RNA from PBMCs was the source of the TCR library. Arm-PCR of CDR3 regions with iRepertoire HTBI primers generated TCR beta libraries. A single record per CDR3 protein comes from TCRdb applying MiXCR to the multiplex PCR reads. The sample carries roughly 400,000 distinct CDR3 sequences, 21% recorded once. This material consisted of peripheral blood mononuclear cells (PBMCs), taken when the disease was refractory, from a patient treated with antithyroid drugs. These TCRs come from a female donor with Graves disease.

This clonotype has a handful of counts. The chain links TRBV20-1 to TRBJ2-7, with 11 bases aligning to TRBD2. This CDR3 has 15 amino acids. Trimming removed 6 bases from V and 2 bases from J; junction bases left unmatched: 9. Germline loops: CDR1 DFQATT, CDR2 SNEGSKA (reference sequence). CDR3 sequence reads: CSARTGTSGTYEQYF. The CDR3 coding sequence is TGCAGTGCGCGTACCGGGACTAGCGGCACCTACGAGCAGTACTTC.

The chain carries TRBV4-2 and TRBJ2-5; D may be TRBD1 or TRBD2 (5 bases each). The ends were cut back, 0 bases at V and 5 bases at J, with 10 bases in the middle. This CDR3 is built from 14 residues. Germline CDR1 reads LGHNA; CDR2 reads YNFKEQ. The CDR3 DNA is TGTGCCAGCAGCCAAGATTGGGGGTCCGAGACCCAGTACTTC. Residues: CASSQDWGSETQYF.

This chain links TRBV28 with TRBJ1-5; no reliable D call. CDR3 length: 15 amino acids. Between the trimmed V and J ends, which lost 2 bases and 2 bases, there was a span of 10 bases. Germline assignment: CDR1 MDHEN and CDR2 SYDVKM. CDR3: CASSLRGKGNQPQHF. As DNA, the CDR3 is TGTGCCAGCAGTTTACGAGGGAAAGGCAATCAGCCCCAGCATTTT.

The genes are TRBV6-1 and TRBJ2-7; 7 bases agree with TRBD1. Unmatched junction bases numbered 7, after V lost 5 bases and J lost 6 bases. This CDR3 comprises 13 residues. Germline-derived CDR1 and CDR2 are MNHNS and SASEGT. Here the CDR3 DNA reads TGTGCCAGCAGTCCTTGGACAGGCGGCGAGCAGTACTTC. This encodes CASSPWTGGEQYF.

Points on this clonotype: It may be a read error: a sequence one base away is much more abundant. The rearrangement uses TRBV6-2 or TRBV6-3 and TRBJ2-2; 10 bases fit TRBD1. Losses at the gene ends were 6 bases for V and 9 bases for J; bases not matched to a gene: 10. The germline CDR1 and CDR2 sequences are MNHEY and SVGEGT. CDR3 length equals 15 residues. The CDR3 DNA follows: TGTGCCAGCAGCCGAGGGACAGGGGTTAACAGGGAGCTGTTTTTT. It is translated as CASSRGTGVNRELFF.

At least ten counts were recorded for this clonotype. The chain is built from TRBV7-3 and TRBJ2-5; no definite D call. Germline V gene data show CDR1 as SGHTA and CDR2 as FQGTGA. The CDR3 spans 13 residues. V lost 3 bases to trimming and J lost 1 base, with 6 bases between them. The CDR3 DNA sequence: TGTGCCAGCAGCTTTACATCCCAAGAGACCCAGTACTTC. Translated, it gives CASSFTSQETQYF.

V gene TRBV20-1 combines with J gene TRBJ1-1; D call uncertain. The CDR3 extends over 11 amino acids. CDR1 and CDR2 from the germline V gene are DFQATT and SNEGSKA (reference sequence). Deletions cut 1 base from V and 8 bases from J, with 8 bases between. CDR3 in amino acids: CSARAYPEAFF. The DNA of the CDR3 is TGCAGTGCTAGAGCATACCCAGAAGCTTTCTTT.

This clonotype was observed a handful of times. The chain joins TRBV5-8 to TRBJ1-4; tentatively, D is TRBD1 (5 bases). The CDR3 covers 14 residues. V was trimmed by 1 base and J by 8 bases, leaving 12 bases between them. CDR1 is SGHTS and CDR2 is YDEGEE in the germline V gene. The CDR3 loop reads CASSLQGLGEKLFF. The CDR3 bases are TGTGCCAGCAGCTTGCAGGGTTTGGGCGAAAAACTGTTTTTT.